Only one count was recorded for the clone carrying this T cell receptor (beta chain). V lost 5 bases to trimming and J lost 4 bases, with 9 bases between them. This CDR3 is 11 amino acids long. Germline V gene sequence: CDR1 DFQATT, CDR2 SNEGSKA (reference sequence). This sample was taken from a study of blood T cell repertoires in COVID-19. Study overall: From the United States, Italy and Spain came samples of acute and convalescent COVID-19. From T cells, B-cell-depleted T cells, or PBMCs came the material, which was cDNA or gDNA.

Original processing notes: The authors estimated nucleated cell counts from reference gene primer amplification. The data were produced by immunoSEQ multiplex PCR, yet TCRdb's version contains in-frame clones alone and is incomplete. D and trimming come from the DNA, and the V and J calls and clone size come from that table. Found here are 40,000 to 45,000 clones, about 92% of them singletons; the top ten hold about 12%. The rearrangement links TRBV20-1 to TRBJ2-7, with D maybe TRBD1 (5 bases). The clonotype was recovered from a human donor in a cohort sampled during active COVID-19. Sequencing was done on a sample of peripheral blood. CDR3 coding DNA: TGCAGTGCTTACGACAGTTACGAGCAGTACTTC. It encodes CSAYDSYEQYF.